This TCR beta chain was captured by sequencing in a study of Ad26.COV2.S vaccination and SARS-CoV-2 variants. After removal of 0 bases from V and 10 bases from J, the junction contained 6 bases not matched to a gene. Germline-derived CDR1 and CDR2 are MNHEY and SVGAGI. This CDR3 is built from 16 residues. Here immunoSEQ multiplex PCR was the method, and the copy in TCRdb shows in-frame clones only, minus some. The sample has 350,000 to 450,000 clones; roughly 84% are singletons. Treatment here: roughly 20 received Ad26.COV2.S at low or high dose, single or two shots; 5 received placebo; per-sample allocation not given. It was on day 63 after the first vaccine or placebo injection that samples were taken. An Ad26 vector expressing Wuhan-strain SARS-CoV-2 spike constituted the vaccine.

This clonotype originated in a person between 18 and 59 years old who received the Ad26.COV2.S COVID-19 vaccine or a placebo. This chain joins TRBV6-5 and TRBJ1-6, with 10 bases identical to TRBD1. The sample was peripheral blood, taken in a trial of Ad26.COV2.S vaccine versus placebo. Written as DNA, the CDR3 is TGTGCCAGCAGTTACTCGCCAGACAGGGGGCTGTCACCCCTCCACTTT. Translation gives CASSYSPDRGLSPLHF.